The present T cell receptor beta chain was sequenced within a study of T cell repertoires in cytomegalovirus infection. Across the whole study: CMV infection and matching HLA type were both indicated by public TCR beta signatures. Findings and limits, study-wide: Public TCR beta family frequency separated CMV-and-HLA carriers, including in an independent cohort. Predominance within the ex vivo response was attributable to HLA-C-restricted CMV-specific TCR beta clonotypes.

The CDR3 runs 12 residues. V shed 6 bases and J shed 1 base, with 9 bases lying between them. CDR1 and CDR2 from the germline V gene are DFQATT and SNEGSKA (reference sequence). TCRdb re-called the reads with MiXCR, one entry per CDR3 protein. The repertoire holds roughly 240,000 distinct CDR3 sequences, with 6% to 8% as singletons. On this clonotype itself: Its antigen is still unknown.

Specimen: PBMCs. The chain joins TRBV20-1 to TRBJ1-1; D gene ambiguous. The receptor's source is a human donor in good health (CMV status not recorded). Some clones in this sample may be carry-over from other donors' samples. The CDR3 sequence is CSAPVQNTEAFF. CDR3 DNA sequence: TGCAGTGCCCCGGTCCAGAACACTGAAGCTTTCTTT.